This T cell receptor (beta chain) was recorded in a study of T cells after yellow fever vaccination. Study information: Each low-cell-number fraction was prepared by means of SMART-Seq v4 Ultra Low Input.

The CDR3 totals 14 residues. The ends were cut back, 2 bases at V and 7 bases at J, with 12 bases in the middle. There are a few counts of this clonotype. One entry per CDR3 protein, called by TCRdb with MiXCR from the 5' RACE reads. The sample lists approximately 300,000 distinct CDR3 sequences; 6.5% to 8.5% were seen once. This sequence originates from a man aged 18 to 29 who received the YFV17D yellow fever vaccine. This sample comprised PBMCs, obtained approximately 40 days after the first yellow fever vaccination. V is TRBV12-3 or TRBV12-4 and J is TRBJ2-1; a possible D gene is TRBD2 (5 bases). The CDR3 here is CASSLSPRGNEQFF. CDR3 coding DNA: TGTGCCAGCAGTTTATCCCCACGGGGAAATGAGCAGTTCTTC.